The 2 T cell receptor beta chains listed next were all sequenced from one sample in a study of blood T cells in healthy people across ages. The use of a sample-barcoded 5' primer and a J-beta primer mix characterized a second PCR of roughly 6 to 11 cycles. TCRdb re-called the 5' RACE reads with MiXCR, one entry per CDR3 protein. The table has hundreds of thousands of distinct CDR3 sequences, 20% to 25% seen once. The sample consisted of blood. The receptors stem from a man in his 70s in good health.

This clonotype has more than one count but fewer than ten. The CDR3 reads CSAESGGVAEYNEQFF. DNA of the CDR3: TGCAGTGCCGAGTCAGGTGGGGTTGCGGAATACAATGAGCAGTTCTTC. The chain uses TRBV20-1 and TRBJ2-5; no clear D. The end of the DNA aligns better with TRBJ2-1, so the J call may be wrong. The CDR3 is 16 residues long. CDR1 DFQATT and CDR2 SNEGSKA come from the germline V gene (reference sequence).

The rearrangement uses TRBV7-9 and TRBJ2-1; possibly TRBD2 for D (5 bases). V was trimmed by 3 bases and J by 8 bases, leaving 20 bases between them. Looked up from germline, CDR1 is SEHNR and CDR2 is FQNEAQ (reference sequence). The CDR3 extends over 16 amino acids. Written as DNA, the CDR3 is TGTGCCAGCAGCTTCATATTAGATTACACTAGGGATGAGCAGTTCTTC. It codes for CASSFILDYTRDEQFF. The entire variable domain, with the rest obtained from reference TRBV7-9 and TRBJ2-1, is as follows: DTGVSQNPRHKITKRGQNVTFRCDPISEHNRLYWYRQTLGQGPEFLTYFQNEAQLEKSRLLSDRFSAERPKGSFSTLEIQRTEQGDSAMYLCASSFILDYTRDEQFFGPGTRLTVL.